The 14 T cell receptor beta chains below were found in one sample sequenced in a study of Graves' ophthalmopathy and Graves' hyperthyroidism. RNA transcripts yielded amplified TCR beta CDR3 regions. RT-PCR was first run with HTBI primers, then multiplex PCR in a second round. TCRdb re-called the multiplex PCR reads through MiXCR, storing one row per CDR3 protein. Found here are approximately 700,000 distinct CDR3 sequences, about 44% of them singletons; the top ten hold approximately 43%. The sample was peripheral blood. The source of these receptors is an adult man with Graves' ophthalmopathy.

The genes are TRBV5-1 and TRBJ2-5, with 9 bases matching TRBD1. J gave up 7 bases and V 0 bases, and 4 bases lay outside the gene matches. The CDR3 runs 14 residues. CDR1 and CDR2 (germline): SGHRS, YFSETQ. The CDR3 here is CASSLDRGRGTQYF. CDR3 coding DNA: TGCGCCAGCAGCTTGGACAGGGGGCGCGGGACCCAGTACTTC.

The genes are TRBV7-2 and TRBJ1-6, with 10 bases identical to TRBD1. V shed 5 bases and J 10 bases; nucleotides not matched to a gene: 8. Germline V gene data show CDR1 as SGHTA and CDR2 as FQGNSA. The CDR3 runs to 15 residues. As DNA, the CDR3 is TGTGCCAGCAGCCAAGTAGGGACAGGGGAGTCACCCCTCCACTTT. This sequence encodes CASSQVGTGESPLHF.

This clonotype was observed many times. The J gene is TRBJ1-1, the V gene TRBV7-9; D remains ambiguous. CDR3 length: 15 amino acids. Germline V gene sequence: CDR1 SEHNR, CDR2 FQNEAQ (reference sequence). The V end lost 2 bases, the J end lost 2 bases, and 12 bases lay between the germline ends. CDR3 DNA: TGTGCCAGCAGCTTAACGGCAGGACCCAACACTGAAGCTTTCTTT. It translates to CASSLTAGPNTEAFF.

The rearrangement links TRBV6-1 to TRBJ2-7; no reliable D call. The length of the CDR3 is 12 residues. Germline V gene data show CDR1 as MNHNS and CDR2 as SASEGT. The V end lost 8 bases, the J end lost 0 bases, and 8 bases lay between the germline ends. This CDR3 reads CASGADSYEQYF. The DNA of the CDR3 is TGTGCCAGCGGAGCCGACTCCTACGAGCAGTACTTC.

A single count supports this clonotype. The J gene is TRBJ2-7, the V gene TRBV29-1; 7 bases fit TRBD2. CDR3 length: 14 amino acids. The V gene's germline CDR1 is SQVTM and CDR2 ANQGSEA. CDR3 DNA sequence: TGCAGTGCCGGGGGAGGGGAGGGTCGGTACGAGCAGTACTTC. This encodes CSAGGGEGRYEQYF.

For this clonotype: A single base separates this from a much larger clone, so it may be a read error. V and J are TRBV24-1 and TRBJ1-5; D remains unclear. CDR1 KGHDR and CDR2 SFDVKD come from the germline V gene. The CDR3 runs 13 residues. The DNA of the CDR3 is TGTGCCAGCAGTCGTGACACCAATCAGTCCCAGCATTTT. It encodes CASSRDTNQSQHF.

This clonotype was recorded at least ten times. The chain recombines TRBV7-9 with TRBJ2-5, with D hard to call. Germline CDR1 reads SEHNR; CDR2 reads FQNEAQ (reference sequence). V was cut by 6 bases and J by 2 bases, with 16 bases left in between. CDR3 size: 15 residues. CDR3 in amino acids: CASSKRTLQQETQYF. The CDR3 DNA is TGTGCCAGCAGTAAACGAACTCTCCAGCAAGAGACCCAGTACTTC.

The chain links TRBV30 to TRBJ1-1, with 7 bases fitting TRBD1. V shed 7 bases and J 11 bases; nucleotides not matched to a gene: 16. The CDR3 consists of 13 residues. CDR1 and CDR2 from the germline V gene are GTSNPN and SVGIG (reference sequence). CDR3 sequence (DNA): TGTGCCTTAACAGGGGAAGTTAATGCTTTGGCTTTCTTT. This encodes CALTGEVNALAFF.

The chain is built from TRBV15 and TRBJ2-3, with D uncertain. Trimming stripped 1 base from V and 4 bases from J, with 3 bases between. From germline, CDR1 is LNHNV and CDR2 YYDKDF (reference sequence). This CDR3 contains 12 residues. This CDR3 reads CATSRVSDTQYF. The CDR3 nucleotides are TGTGCCACCAGCAGAGTATCAGATACGCAGTATTTT.

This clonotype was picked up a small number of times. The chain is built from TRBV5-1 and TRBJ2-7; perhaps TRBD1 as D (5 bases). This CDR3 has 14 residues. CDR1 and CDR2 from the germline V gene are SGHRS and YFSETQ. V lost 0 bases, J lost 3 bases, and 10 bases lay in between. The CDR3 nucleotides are TGCGCCAGCAGCTTGGAAGTAGGGGACTACGAGCAGTACTTC. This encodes CASSLEVGDYEQYF.

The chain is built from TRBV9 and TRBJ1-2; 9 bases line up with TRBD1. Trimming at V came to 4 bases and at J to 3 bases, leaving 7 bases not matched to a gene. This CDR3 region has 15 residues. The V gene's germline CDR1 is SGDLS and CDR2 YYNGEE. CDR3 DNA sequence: TGTGCCAGCAGCTCCCGGGGACAGGGCTACTATGGCTACACCTTC. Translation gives CASSSRGQGYYGYTF. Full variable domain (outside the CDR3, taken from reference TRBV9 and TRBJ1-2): DSGVTQTPKHLITATGQRVTLRCSPRSGDLSVYWYQQSLDQGLQFLIQYYNGEERAKGNILERFSAQQFPDLHSELNLSSLELGDSALYFCASSSRGQGYYGYTFGSGTRLTVV.

The CDR3 sequence: CASSRGQAMNTEAFF. The CDR3 nucleotides are TGTGCCAGCAGCAGGGGACAGGCAATGAACACTGAAGCTTTCTTT. V is TRBV11-3 and J is TRBJ1-1; 8 nucleotides match TRBD1. This CDR3 spans 15 amino acids. Losses at the gene ends were 5 bases for V and 0 bases for J; bases not matched to a gene: 5. Germline V lookup: CDR1 SGHNT, CDR2 YENEEA.

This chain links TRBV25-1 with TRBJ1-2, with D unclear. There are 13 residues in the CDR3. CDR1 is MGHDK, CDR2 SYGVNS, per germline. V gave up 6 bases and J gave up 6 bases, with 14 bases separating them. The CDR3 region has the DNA TGTGCCAGCAGCCAACACAGCGTCCATGGCTACACCTTC. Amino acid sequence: CASSQHSVHGYTF.

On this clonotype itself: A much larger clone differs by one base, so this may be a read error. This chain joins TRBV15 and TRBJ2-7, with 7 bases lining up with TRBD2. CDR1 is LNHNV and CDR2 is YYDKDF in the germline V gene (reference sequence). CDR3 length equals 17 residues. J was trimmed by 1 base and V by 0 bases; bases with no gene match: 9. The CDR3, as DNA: TGTGCCACCAGCAGAGAGAACGGGGACGGGAGGTCCTACGAGCAGTACTTC. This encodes CATSRENGDGRSYEQYF.